The 18 T cell receptor beta chains given below trace back to one sample, sequenced in a study of blood T cell repertoires in COVID-19. Assay used: immunoSEQ multiplex PCR; TCRdb lists only in-frame clones, some missing. The top ten clones hold 2% to 2.5% of a sample with roughly 240,000 clones, around 88% of them seen once. The source material was PBMCs or T cells enriched from blood (not recorded which). The receptors shown here come from a woman in her 40s with acute COVID-19.

J is TRBJ1-2 and V is TRBV7-9; D is ambiguous. The CDR3 runs to 13 residues. CDR1 SEHNR and CDR2 FQNEAQ come from the germline V gene (reference sequence). The V and J ends lost 4 bases and 1 base respectively, with 7 bases between them. CDR3 sequence (DNA): TGTGCCAGCAGCTCCGGTGGTAACTATGGCTACACCTTC. Translating gives CASSSGGNYGYTF.

The gene calls are TRBV6-5 and TRBJ1-4, with D unresolved. This CDR3 is 12 amino acids long. V lost 6 bases and J 4 bases, leaving 6 bases between the germline ends. Germline assignment: CDR1 MNHEY and CDR2 SVGAGI. The CDR3 DNA reads as TGTGCCAGCAGCAGGATTAATGAAAAACTGTTTTTT. This encodes CASSRINEKLFF.

The V and J genes are TRBV9 and TRBJ1-2; no reliable D call. V lost 0 bases to trimming and J lost 0 bases, with 3 bases between them. Per germline, CDR1 SGDLS and CDR2 YYNGEE. The CDR3 contains 13 residues. Here the CDR3 reads CASSVVANYGYTF. The CDR3 DNA sequence: TGTGCCAGCAGCGTAGTAGCTAACTATGGCTACACCTTC.

The rearrangement joins TRBV11-2 to TRBJ2-1; no definite D call. V lost 0 bases and J lost 7, with 10 bases in between. This CDR3 comprises 14 residues. CDR1 and CDR2 from the germline V gene are SGHAT and FQNNGV. CDR3 region: CASSLDLVLNEQFF. Written as DNA, the CDR3 is TGTGCCAGCAGCTTAGATTTAGTGTTAAATGAGCAGTTCTTC.

V gene TRBV2 combines with J gene TRBJ1-5; tentative D call: TRBD1 (6 bases). Trimming removed 1 base at V and 6 bases at J, with 13 bases between. Germline-derived CDR1 and CDR2 are SNHLY and FYNNEI. CDR3 size: 15 residues. The CDR3 sequence is CASSEGGRSGQPQHF. The DNA for the CDR3 is TGTGCCAGCAGTGAAGGGGGGCGCTCTGGTCAGCCCCAGCATTTT. The full variable domain, completed using reference TRBV2 and TRBJ1-5, is EPEVTQTPSHQVTQMGQEVILRCVPISNHLYFYWYRQILGQKVEFLVSFYNNEISEKSEIFDDQFSVERPDGSNFTLKIRSTKLEDSAMYFCASSEGGRSGQPQHFGDGTRLSIL.

The chain employs TRBV27 and TRBJ1-6, with TRBD1 matching over 9 bases. Per the germline V gene, CDR1 is MNHEY and CDR2 is SMNVEV (reference sequence). This CDR3 comprises 15 residues. V lost 6 bases, J lost 6 bases, and 6 bases stayed unmatched. The CDR3 loop is CASRYDRGFNSPLHF. The DNA for the CDR3 is TGTGCCAGCAGATACGACAGGGGGTTTAATTCACCCCTCCACTTT.

The CDR3 loop is CASSPVRQPLGTDTQYF. The CDR3, as DNA: TGTGCCAGCAGCCCCGTCCGCCAGCCCCTAGGCACAGATACGCAGTATTTT. The chain employs TRBV7-9 and TRBJ2-3; D not resolved. Trimming took off 5 bases at V and 1 base at J, with 19 bases between the two ends. CDR1 is SEHNR, CDR2 FQNEAQ, per germline (reference sequence). The CDR3 covers 17 residues.

The chain recombines TRBV5-1 with TRBJ2-1, with D maybe TRBD2 (5 bases). V was cut by 0 bases and J by 1 base, with 8 bases left in between. CDR1 is SGHRS, CDR2 YFSETQ, per germline. The CDR3 runs to 15 residues. This CDR3 is CASSLDGVSYNEQFF. The CDR3, as DNA: TGCGCCAGCAGCTTGGACGGGGTGTCCTACAATGAGCAGTTCTTC. The complete variable domain, with remaining parts taken from reference TRBV5-1 and TRBJ2-1, reads KAGVTQTPRYLIKTRGQQVTLSCSPISGHRSVSWYQQTPGQGLQFLFEYFSETQRNKGNFPGRFSGRQFSNSRSEMNVSTLELGDSALYLCASSLDGVSYNEQFFGPGTRLTVL.

The chain combines TRBV24-1 with TRBJ2-7, with 11 bases matching TRBD2. The CDR3 is made up of 15 amino acids. J was trimmed by 4 bases and V by 8 bases; bases with no gene match: 9. CDR1 and CDR2 (germline): KGHDR, SFDVKD. This CDR3 reads CATTGTSGAKYEQYV. CDR3 coding DNA: TGTGCCACCACAGGGACTAGCGGAGCCAAATACGAGCAGTACGTC.

V usage is TRBV13 and J usage is TRBJ1-6; 10 bases fit TRBD1. The CDR3 sequence is 14 residues long. Germline values: CDR1 PRHDT, CDR2 FYEKMQ (reference sequence). V was pared by 3 bases and J by 10 bases, with 3 bases of the junction left unmatched. The CDR3 bases are TGTGCCAGCAGCTTCGGGACAGGGGCATCACCCCTCCACTTT. This codes for CASSFGTGASPLHF.

V usage is TRBV9 and J usage is TRBJ2-7, with D perhaps TRBD2 (6 bases). The CDR3 runs 14 residues. V lost 4 bases to trimming and J lost 2 bases, with 13 bases between them. Germline V gene data show CDR1 as SGDLS and CDR2 as YYNGEE. The chain's CDR3 is CASSPRGTTYEQYF. The CDR3 nucleotides read TGTGCCAGCAGCCCCCGGGGGACCACCTACGAGCAGTACTTC.

The chain carries TRBV28 and TRBJ2-1; 16 bases fit TRBD2. The CDR3 contains 16 residues. With 6 bases clipped from V and 7 bases from J, the junction kept 6 bases outside the gene matches. Germline V gives CDR1 MDHEN, CDR2 SYDVKM. The CDR3 sequence: CASRPKGLAGGNEQFF. The DNA for the CDR3 is TGTGCCAGCAGACCCAAGGGACTAGCGGGAGGGAATGAGCAGTTCTTC.

The chain is built from TRBV11-3 and TRBJ2-3; D is perhaps TRBD1 (6 bases). Trimming stripped 2 bases from V and 2 bases from J, with 8 bases between. The V gene's germline CDR1 is SGHNT and CDR2 YENEEA. The CDR3 consists of 14 residues. This CDR3 is CASSLSGATDTQYF. DNA of the CDR3: TGTGCCAGCAGCTTATCAGGGGCCACAGATACGCAGTATTTT.

This chain connects TRBV6-5 to TRBJ2-1; 9 positions agree with TRBD1. The junction had 2 bases not matched to a gene; V was cut back by 2 bases and J by 6 bases. CDR3 length: 14 residues. Germline-derived CDR1 and CDR2 are MNHEY and SVGAGI. The CDR3 reads CASSYGTGCNEQFF. As DNA, the CDR3 is TGTGCCAGCAGTTACGGGACAGGGTGCAATGAGCAGTTCTTC.

The V call is TRBV18, the J call TRBJ2-3, with 9 bases lining up with TRBD1. Germline loops: CDR1 KGHSH, CDR2 LQKENI. After removal of 6 bases from V and 0 bases from J, the junction contained 7 bases not matched to a gene. This CDR3 region has 16 residues. CDR3 residues: CASSPRTGASTDTQYF. The CDR3 nucleotides read TGTGCCAGCTCCCCAAGGACAGGGGCTAGCACAGATACGCAGTATTTT.

This clone has just a few counts. The rearrangement uses TRBV7-2 and TRBJ2-3; the match to TRBD2 covers 10 bases. Germline V gene sequence: CDR1 SGHTA, CDR2 FQGNSA. The trim removed 2 bases at V and 5 bases at J, leaving 4 bases unmatched. The CDR3 has 15 amino acids. The CDR3 sequence: CASSLSGGAGDTQYF. Here the CDR3 DNA reads TGTGCCAGCAGCTTAAGCGGGGGGGCGGGAGATACGCAGTATTTT.

Only a few counts were recorded for this clone. The chain couples TRBV5-1 to TRBJ2-5, with 8 bases aligning to TRBD2. Trimming cost V 0 bases and J 5 bases; bases outside gene matches: 9. Germline loops: CDR1 SGHRS, CDR2 YFSETQ. The CDR3 is made up of 16 amino acids. The CDR3 DNA sequence: TGCGCCAGCAGCTTGGGTTTGGGACTAGTGGGCGAGACCCAGTACTTC. It translates to CASSLGLGLVGETQYF.

This chain joins TRBV5-4 and TRBJ2-3; 16 bases agree with TRBD2. V dropped 3 bases and J dropped 0; count of bases not matched to a gene: 7. Germline assignment: CDR1 SGHNT and CDR2 YYREEE (reference sequence). The CDR3 is 19 residues long. CDR3 residues: CASSSGGLAGGTSTDTQYF. Here the CDR3 DNA reads TGTGCCAGCAGCTCGGGGGGACTAGCGGGAGGGACTAGCACAGATACGCAGTATTTT.